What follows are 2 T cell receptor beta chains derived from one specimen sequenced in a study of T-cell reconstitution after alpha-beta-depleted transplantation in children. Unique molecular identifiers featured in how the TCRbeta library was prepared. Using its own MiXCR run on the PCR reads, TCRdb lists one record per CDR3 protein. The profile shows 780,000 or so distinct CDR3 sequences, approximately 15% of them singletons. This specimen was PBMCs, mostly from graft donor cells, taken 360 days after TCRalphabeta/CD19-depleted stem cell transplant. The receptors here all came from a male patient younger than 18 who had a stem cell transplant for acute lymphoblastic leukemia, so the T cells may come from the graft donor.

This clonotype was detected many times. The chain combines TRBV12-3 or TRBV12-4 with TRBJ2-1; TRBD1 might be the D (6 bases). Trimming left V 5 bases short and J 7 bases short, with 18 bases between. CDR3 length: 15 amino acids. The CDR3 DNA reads TGTGCCAGCAGTACGCTAACCGGGACATCTAATGAGCAGTTCTTC. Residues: CASSTLTGTSNEQFF.

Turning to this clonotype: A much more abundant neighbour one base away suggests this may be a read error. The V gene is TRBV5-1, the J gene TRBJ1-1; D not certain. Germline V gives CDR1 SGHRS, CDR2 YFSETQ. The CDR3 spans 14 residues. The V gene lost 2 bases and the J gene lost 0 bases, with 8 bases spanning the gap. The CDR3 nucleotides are TGCGCCAGCAGCTTCGCGGAAGTGAACACTGAAGCTTTCTTT. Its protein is CASSFAEVNTEAFF.